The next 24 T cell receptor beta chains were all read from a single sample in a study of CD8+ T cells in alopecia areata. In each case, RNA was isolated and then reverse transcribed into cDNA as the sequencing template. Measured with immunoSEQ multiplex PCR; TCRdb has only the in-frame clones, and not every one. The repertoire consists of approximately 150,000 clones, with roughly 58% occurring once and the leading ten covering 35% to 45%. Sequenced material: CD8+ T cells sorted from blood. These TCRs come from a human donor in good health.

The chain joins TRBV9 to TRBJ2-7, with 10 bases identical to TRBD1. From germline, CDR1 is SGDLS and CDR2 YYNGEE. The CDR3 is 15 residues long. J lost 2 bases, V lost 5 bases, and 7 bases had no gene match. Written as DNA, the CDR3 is TGTGCCAGCAGTCTTACAGGACAGGGGGCCTACGAGCAGTACTTC. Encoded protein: CASSLTGQGAYEQYF.

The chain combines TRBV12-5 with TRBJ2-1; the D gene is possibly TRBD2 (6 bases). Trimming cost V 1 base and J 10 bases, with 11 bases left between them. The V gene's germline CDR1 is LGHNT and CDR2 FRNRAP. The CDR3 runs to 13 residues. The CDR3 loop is CASGLGRAWEQFF. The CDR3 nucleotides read TGTGCTAGTGGTTTGGGGAGGGCTTGGGAGCAGTTCTTC.

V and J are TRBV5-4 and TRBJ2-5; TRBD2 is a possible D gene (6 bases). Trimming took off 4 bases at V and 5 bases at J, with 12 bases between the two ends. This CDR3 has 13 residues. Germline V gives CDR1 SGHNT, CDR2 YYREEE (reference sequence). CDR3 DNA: TGTGCCAGCAGCCTCGGGGGTCTGGAGACCCAGTACTTC. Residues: CASSLGGLETQYF.

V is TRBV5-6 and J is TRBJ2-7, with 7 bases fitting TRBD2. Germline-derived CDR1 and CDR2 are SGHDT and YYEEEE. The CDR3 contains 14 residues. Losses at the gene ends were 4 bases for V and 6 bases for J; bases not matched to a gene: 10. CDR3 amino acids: CASSLGAGSGEQYF. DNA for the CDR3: TGTGCCAGCAGCCTAGGAGCGGGGTCGGGCGAGCAGTACTTC.

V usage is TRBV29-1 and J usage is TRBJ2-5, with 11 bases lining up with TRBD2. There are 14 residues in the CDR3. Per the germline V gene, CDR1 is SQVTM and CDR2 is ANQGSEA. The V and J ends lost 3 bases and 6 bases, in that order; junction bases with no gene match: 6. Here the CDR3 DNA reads TGCAGCGTTGAGGTCCCTAGCGGGAGGAAGACCCAGTACTTC. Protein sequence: CSVEVPSGRKTQYF.

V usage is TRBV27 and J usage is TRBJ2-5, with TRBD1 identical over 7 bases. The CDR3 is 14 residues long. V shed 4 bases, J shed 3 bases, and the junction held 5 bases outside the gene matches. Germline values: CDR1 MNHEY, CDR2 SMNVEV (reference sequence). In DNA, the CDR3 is TGTGCCAGCAGTTCAATAGGGACAGAAGAGACCCAGTACTTC. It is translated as CASSSIGTEETQYF.

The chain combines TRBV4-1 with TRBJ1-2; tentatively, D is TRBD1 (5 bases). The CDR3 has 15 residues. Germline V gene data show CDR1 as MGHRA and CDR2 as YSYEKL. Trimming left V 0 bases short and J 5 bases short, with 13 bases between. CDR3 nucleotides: TGCGCCAGCAGCCAAGATCTGACAGCCGCTTATGGCTACACCTTC. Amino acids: CASSQDLTAAYGYTF.

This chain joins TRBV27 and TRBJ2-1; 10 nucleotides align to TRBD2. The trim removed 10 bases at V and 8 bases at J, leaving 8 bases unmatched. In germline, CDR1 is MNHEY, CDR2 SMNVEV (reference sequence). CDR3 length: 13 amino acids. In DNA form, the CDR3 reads TGTGCCACCTCAGCGGGAGGGCCGGATGAGCAGTTCTTC. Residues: CATSAGGPDEQFF.

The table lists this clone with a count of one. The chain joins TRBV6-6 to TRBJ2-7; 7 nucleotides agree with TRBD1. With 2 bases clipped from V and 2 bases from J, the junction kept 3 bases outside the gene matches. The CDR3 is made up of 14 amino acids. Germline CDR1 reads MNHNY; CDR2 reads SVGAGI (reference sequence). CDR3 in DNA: TGTGCCAGCAGTTACAGTGACAGGGCCTACGAGCAGTACTTC. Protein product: CASSYSDRAYEQYF.

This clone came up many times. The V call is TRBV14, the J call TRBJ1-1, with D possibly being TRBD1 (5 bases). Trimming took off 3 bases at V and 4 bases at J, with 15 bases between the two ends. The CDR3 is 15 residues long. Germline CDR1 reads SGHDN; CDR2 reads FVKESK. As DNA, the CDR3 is TGTGCCAGCAGCCATACCTGGTTCGGGGGCACTGAAGCTTTCTTT. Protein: CASSHTWFGGTEAFF. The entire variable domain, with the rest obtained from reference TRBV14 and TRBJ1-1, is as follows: EAGVTQFPSHSVIEKGQTVTLRCDPISGHDNLYWYRRVMGKEIKFLLHFVKESKQDESGMPNNRFLAERTGGTYSTLKVQPAELEDSGVYFCASSHTWFGGTEAFFGQGTRLTVV.

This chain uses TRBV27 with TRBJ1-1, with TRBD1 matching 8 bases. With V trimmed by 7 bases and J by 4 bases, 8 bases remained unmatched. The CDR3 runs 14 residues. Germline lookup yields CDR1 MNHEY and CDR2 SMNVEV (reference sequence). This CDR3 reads CASTPTGAGTEAFF. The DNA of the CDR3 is TGTGCCAGCACCCCGACAGGGGCCGGCACTGAAGCTTTCTTT.

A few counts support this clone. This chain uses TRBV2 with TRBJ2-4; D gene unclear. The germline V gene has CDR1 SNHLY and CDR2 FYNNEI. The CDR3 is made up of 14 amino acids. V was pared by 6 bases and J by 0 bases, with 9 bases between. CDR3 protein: CASRTALAKNIQYF. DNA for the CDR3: TGTGCCAGCAGGACCGCCTTAGCCAAAAACATTCAGTACTTC.

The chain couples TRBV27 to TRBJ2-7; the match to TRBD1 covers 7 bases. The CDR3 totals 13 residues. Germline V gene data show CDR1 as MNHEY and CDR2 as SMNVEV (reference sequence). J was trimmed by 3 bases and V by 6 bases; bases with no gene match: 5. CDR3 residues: CASRGQTFYEQYF. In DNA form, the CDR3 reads TGTGCCAGCAGGGGACAGACGTTCTACGAGCAGTACTTC.

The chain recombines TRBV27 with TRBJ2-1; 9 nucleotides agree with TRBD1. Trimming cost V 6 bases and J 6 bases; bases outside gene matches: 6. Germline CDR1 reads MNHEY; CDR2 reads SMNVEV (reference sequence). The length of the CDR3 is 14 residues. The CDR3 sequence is CASSSGTGFNEQFF. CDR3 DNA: TGTGCCAGCAGCTCCGGGACAGGGTTCAATGAGCAGTTCTTC.

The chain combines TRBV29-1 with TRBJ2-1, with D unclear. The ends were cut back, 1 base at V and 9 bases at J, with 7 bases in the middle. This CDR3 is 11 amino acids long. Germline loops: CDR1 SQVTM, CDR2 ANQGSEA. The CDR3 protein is CSVEGRSEQFF. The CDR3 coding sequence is TGCAGCGTTGAAGGCCGCTCTGAGCAGTTCTTC.

The CDR3 nucleotides read TGTGCCAGCAGCTTACGTGGGGAGGACTATGGCTACACCTTC. It is translated as CASSLRGEDYGYTF. The chain is built from TRBV7-6 and TRBJ1-2; D remains unclear. Germline CDR1 SGHVS, CDR2 FNYEAQ. Trimming removed 2 bases from V and 3 bases from J, with 10 bases in between. This CDR3 is 14 amino acids long.

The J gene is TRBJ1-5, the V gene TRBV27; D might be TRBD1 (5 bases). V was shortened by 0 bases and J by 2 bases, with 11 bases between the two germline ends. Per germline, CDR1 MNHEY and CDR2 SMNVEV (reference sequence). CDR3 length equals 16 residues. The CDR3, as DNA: TGTGCCAGCAGTTTATCGGGGGGAGGGCGCAATCAGCCCCAGCATTTT. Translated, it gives CASSLSGGGRNQPQHF.

The CDR3 nucleotides are TGTGCCAGCAGCTCCGGCGGTCCGGGTGAGCAGTTCTTC. Translating it yields CASSSGGPGEQFF. V usage is TRBV9 and J usage is TRBJ2-1; D remains unclear. Trimming removed 4 bases at V and 9 bases at J, with 14 bases between. Germline-derived CDR1 and CDR2 are SGDLS and YYNGEE. The CDR3 extends over 13 amino acids.

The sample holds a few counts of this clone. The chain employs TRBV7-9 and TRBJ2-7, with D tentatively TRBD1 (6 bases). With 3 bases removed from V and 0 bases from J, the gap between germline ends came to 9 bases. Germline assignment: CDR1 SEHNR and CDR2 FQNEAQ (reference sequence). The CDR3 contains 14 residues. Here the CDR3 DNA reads TGTGCCAGCAGCTTGACAGGAAACTCCTACGAGCAGTACTTC. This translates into CASSLTGNSYEQYF.

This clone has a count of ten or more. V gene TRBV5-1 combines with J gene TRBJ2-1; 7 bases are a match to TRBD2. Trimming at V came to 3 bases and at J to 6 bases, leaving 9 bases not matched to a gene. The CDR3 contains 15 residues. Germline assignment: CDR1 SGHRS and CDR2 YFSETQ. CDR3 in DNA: TGCGCCAGCAGCTCCGCCGCTAGGGAGGGCAATGAGCAGTTCTTC. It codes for CASSSAAREGNEQFF.

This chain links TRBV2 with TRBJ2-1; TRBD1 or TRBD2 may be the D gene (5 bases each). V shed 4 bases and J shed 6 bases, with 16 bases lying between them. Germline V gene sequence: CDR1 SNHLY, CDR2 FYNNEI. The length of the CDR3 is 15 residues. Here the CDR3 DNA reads TGTGCCAGCAGTGCTTCGGGACGGAGTGCCAATGAGCAGTTCTTC. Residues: CASSASGRSANEQFF.

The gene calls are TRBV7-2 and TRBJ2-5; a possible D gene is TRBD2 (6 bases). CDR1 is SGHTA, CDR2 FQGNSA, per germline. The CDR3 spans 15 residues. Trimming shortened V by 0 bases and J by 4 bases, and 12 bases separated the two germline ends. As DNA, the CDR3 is TGTGCCAGCAGCTTAGCTCGGGAGATACCAGAGACCCAGTACTTC. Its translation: CASSLAREIPETQYF.

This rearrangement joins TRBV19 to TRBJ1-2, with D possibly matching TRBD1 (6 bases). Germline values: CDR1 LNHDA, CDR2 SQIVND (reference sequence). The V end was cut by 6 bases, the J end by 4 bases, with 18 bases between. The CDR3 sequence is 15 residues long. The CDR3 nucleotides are TGTGCCAGTAGCCCATTGGCGGACAGTTTCTATGGCTACACCTTC. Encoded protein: CASSPLADSFYGYTF.

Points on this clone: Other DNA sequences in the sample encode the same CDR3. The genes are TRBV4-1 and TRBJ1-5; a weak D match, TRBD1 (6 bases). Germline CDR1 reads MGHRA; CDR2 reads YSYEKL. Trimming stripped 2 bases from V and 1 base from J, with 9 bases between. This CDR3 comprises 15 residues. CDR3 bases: TGCGCCAGCAGCCAATCGACAGGAAGCAATCAGCCCCAGCATTTT. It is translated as CASSQSTGSNQPQHF.